One sample yielded the 6 T cell receptor beta chains listed below, sequenced in a study of CD8 T cells in ankylosing spondylitis. One entry per CDR3 protein results from TCRdb running MiXCR on the 5' RACE reads. In the table there are 150,000 to 200,000 distinct CDR3 sequences, about 16% of which are singletons. Sequences were obtained from blood, either unsorted or a sorted T cell fraction (not recorded which). These receptors all come from a male donor with ankylosing spondylitis or in good health (not recorded which).

This chain joins TRBV27 and TRBJ2-3; 7 bases fit TRBD1. The CDR3 loop spans 15 amino acids. The trim removed 4 bases at V and 0 bases at J, leaving 4 bases unmatched. CDR1 MNHEY and CDR2 SMNVEV come from the germline V gene (reference sequence). CDR3 DNA: TGTGCCAGCAGTTCTTGGACAGGTAGCACAGATACGCAGTATTTT. As protein: CASSSWTGSTDTQYF.

Many counts were recorded for this clonotype. This chain uses TRBV6-1 with TRBJ1-5, with 9 bases aligning to TRBD1. Germline CDR1 and CDR2: MNHNS and SASEGT. The CDR3 is made up of 14 amino acids. J lost 3 bases, V lost 6 bases, and 3 bases had no gene match. CDR3 DNA: TGTGCCAGCAGCACAGGGGGCCTCAATCAGCCCCAGCATTTT. It codes for CASSTGGLNQPQHF.

There are a few counts of this clonotype. The chain joins TRBV5-1 to TRBJ2-3; 12 bases are shared with TRBD2. The CDR3 has 17 amino acids. V trimming: 5 bases; J trimming: 2 bases; junction bases outside the gene matches: 9. The germline CDR1 and CDR2 sequences are SGHRS and YFSETQ. CDR3 in amino acids: CASRQGRLAGVTDTQYF. The CDR3 coding sequence is TGCGCCAGCAGACAGGGGAGACTAGCGGGAGTCACAGATACGCAGTATTTT.

This clonotype was detected many times. The chain combines TRBV20-1 with TRBJ2-7, with D unresolved. Between the trimmed V and J ends, which lost 6 bases and 0 bases, there was a span of 12 bases. This CDR3 has 13 amino acids. Germline values: CDR1 DFQATT, CDR2 SNEGSKA (reference sequence). CDR3 nucleotides: TGCAGTGCCCGGTATAGTAACTCCTACGAGCAGTACTTC. It translates to CSARYSNSYEQYF.

This clonotype showed up just a few times. V and J are TRBV29-1 and TRBJ2-7, with D perhaps TRBD2 (6 bases). CDR1 is SQVTM, CDR2 ANQGSEA, per germline. This CDR3 has 21 residues. Trimming left V 0 bases short and J 3 bases short, with 33 bases between. The CDR3 reads CSVEDRWGTGNHGRGNYEQYF. DNA of the CDR3: TGCAGCGTTGAAGATCGGTGGGGAACCGGGAACCACGGTCGGGGGAACTACGAGCAGTACTTC.

The chain links TRBV4-1 to TRBJ2-1, with D unresolved. Germline V gene sequence: CDR1 MGHRA, CDR2 YSYEKL. The CDR3 spans 16 residues. V gave up 3 bases and J gave up 0 bases, with 12 bases separating them. The CDR3 DNA sequence: TGCGCCAGCAGCCATGGCACACCGAGCTCCTACAATGAGCAGTTCTTC. Translation: CASSHGTPSSYNEQFF.